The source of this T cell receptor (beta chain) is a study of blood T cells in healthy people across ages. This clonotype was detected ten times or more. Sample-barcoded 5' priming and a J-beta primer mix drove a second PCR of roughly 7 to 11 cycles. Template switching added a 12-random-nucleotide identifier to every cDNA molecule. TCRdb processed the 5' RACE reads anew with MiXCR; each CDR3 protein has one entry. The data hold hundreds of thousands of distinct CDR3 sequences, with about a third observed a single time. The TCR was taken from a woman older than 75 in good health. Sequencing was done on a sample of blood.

In DNA, the CDR3 is TGTGCCAGCAGCCAAGCGGCCTTCTACGAGCAGTACTTC. Its translation is CASSQAAFYEQYF. The chain has TRBV14 and TRBJ2-7, with D unclear. Germline V gives CDR1 SGHDN, CDR2 FVKESK. Trimming took off 1 base at V and 3 bases at J, with 7 bases between the two ends. This CDR3 is 13 amino acids long.